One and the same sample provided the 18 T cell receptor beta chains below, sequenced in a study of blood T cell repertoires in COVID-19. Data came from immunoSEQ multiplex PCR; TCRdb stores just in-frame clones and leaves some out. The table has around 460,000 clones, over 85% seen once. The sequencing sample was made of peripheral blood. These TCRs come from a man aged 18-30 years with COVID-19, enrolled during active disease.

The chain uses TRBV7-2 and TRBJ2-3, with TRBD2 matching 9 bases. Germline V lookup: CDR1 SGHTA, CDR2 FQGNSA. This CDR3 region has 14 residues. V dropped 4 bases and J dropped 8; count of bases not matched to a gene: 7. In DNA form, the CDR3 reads TGTGCCAGCAGCTCGCGGGGGGGCCGGGGTACGCAGTATTTT. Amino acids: CASSSRGGRGTQYF.

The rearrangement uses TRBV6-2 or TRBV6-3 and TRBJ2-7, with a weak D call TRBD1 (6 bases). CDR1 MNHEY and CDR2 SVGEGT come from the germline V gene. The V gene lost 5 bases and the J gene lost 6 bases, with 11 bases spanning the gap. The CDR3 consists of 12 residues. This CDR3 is CASSHRVAEQYF. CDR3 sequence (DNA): TGTGCCAGCAGTCACAGGGTGGCCGAGCAGTACTTC.

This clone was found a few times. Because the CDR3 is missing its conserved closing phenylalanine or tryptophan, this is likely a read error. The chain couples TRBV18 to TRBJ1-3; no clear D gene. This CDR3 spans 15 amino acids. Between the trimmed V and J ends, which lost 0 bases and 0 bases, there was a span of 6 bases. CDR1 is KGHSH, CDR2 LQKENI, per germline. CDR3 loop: CASSPPVSSGNTIYI. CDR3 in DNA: TGTGCCAGCTCACCACCGGTTAGCTCTGGAAACACCATATATATT.

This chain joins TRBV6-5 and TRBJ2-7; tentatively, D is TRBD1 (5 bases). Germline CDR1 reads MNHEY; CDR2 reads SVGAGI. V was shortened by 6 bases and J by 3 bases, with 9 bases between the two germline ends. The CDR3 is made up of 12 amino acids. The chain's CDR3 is CASRRQRYEQYF. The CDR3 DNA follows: TGTGCCAGCAGACGACAGCGCTACGAGCAGTACTTC.

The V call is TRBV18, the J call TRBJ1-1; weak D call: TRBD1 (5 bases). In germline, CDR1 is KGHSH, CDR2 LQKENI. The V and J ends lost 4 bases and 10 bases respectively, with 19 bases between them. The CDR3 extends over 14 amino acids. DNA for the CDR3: TGTGCCAGCTCACTAGACAGCGCCCGTAGGGGAGCTTTCTTT. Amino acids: CASSLDSARRGAFF.

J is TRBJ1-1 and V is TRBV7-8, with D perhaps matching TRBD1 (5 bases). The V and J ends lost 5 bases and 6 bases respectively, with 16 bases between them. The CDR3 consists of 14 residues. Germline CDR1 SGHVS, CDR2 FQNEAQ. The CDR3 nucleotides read TGTGCCAGCAGCCCCAGCACAACAGGTTCTGAAGCTTTCTTT. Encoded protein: CASSPSTTGSEAFF.

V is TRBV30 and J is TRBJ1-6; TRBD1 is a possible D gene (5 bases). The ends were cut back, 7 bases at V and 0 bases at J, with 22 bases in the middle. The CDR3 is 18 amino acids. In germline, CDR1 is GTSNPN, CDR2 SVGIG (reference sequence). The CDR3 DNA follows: TGTGCCTCGGGGGGACTTGGGTCAGAAAGCTCCTATAATTCACCCCTCCACTTT. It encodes CASGGLGSESSYNSPLHF.

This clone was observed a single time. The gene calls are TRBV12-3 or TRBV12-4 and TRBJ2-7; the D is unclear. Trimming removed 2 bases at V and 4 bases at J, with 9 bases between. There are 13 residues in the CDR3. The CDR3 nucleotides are TGTGCCAGCAGTTTAAACAGAGAGTACGAGCAGTACTTC. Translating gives CASSLNREYEQYF.

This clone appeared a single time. This CDR3 reads CASSLQGPGANVLTF. The CDR3 bases are TGTGCCAGCTCACTCCAGGGGCCTGGGGCCAACGTCCTGACTTTC. The chain is built from TRBV18 and TRBJ2-6; D is possibly TRBD1 (6 bases). Germline V gene lookup returns CDR1 KGHSH and CDR2 LQKENI. CDR3 length: 15 amino acids. Between the trimmed V and J ends, which lost 4 bases and 2 bases, there was a span of 9 bases.

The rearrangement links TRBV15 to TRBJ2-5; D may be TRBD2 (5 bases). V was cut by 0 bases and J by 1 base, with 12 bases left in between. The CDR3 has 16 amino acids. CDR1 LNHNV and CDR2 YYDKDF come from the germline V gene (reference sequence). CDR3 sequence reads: CATSRDGLPFQETQYF. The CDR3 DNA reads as TGTGCCACCAGCAGAGATGGACTTCCGTTCCAAGAGACCCAGTACTTC.

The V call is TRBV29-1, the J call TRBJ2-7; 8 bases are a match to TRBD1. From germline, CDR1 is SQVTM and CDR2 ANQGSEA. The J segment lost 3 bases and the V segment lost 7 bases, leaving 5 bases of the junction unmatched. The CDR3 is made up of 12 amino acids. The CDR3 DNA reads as TGCAGCGCGGGACAGGTACTCTACGAGCAGTACTTC. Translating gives CSAGQVLYEQYF.

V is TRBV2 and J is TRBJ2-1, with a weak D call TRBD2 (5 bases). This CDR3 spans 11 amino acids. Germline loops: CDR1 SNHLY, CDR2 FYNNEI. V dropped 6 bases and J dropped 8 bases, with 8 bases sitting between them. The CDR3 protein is CASSPRDEQFF. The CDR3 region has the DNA TGTGCCAGCAGCCCGCGGGATGAGCAGTTCTTC.

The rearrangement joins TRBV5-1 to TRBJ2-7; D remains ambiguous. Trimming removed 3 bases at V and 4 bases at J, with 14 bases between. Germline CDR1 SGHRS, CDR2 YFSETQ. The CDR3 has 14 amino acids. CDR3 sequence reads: CASSWLDTAYEQYF. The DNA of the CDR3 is TGCGCCAGCAGCTGGTTGGATACAGCTTACGAGCAGTACTTC. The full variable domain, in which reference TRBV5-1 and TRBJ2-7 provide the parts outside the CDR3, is KAGVTQTPRYLIKTRGQQVTLSCSPISGHRSVSWYQQTPGQGLQFLFEYFSETQRNKGNFPGRFSGRQFSNSRSEMNVSTLELGDSALYLCASSWLDTAYEQYFGPGTRLTVT.

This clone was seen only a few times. The chain's CDR3 is CASSRGQTRAEAFF. CDR3 in DNA: TGCGCCAGCAGCCGAGGACAGACTCGCGCTGAAGCTTTCTTT. The chain uses TRBV5-1 and TRBJ1-1; possible D gene TRBD1, 6 bases. Germline V gene data show CDR1 as SGHRS and CDR2 as YFSETQ. The CDR3 has 14 residues. The germline V and J ends were trimmed by 4 bases and 6 bases, with 16 bases remaining between them.

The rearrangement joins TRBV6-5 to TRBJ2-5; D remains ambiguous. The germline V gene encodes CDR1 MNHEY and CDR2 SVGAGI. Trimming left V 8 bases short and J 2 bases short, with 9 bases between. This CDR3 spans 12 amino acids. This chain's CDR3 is CASWNRQETQYF. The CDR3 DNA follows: TGTGCCAGCTGGAACAGACAAGAGACCCAGTACTTC.

DNA of the CDR3: TGTGCCAGTTACAGGGACAGCAATCAGCCCCAGCATTTT. Protein sequence: CASYRDSNQPQHF. The rearrangement joins TRBV6-5 to TRBJ1-5, with a tentative D call TRBD1 (6 bases). Germline V gene lookup returns CDR1 MNHEY and CDR2 SVGAGI. CDR3 length equals 13 residues. V was cut by 9 bases and J by 1 base, with 10 bases left in between.

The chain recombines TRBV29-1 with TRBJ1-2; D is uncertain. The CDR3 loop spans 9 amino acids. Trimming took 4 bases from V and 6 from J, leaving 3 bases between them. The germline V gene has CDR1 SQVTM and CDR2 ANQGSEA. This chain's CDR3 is CSVADGYTF. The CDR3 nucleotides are TGCAGCGTTGCTGATGGCTACACCTTC.

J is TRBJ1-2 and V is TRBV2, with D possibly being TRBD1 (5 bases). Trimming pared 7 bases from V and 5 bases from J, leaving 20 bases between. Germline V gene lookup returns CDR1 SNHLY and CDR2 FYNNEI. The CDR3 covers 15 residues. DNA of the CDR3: TGTGCCAGCAAAGCGGGGGGGTCCCGCGCTTATGGCTACACCTTC. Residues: CASKAGGSRAYGYTF.